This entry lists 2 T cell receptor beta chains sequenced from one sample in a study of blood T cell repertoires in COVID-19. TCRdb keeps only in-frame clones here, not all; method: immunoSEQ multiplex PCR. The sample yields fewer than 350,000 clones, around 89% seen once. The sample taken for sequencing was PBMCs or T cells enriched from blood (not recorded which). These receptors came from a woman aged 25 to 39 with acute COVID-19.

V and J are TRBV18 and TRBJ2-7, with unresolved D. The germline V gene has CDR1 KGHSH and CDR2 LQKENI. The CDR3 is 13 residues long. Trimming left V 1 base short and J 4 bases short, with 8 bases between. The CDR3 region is CASSPLERYEQYF. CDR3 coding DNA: TGTGCCAGCTCACCACTAGAGAGGTACGAGCAGTACTTC.

CDR3 loop: CASSGRGNTGELFF. The CDR3 coding sequence is TGTGCCAGCAGCGGGAGGGGAAACACCGGGGAGCTGTTTTTT. V is TRBV7-9 and J is TRBJ2-2; 7 bases fit TRBD2. The V gene's germline CDR1 is SEHNR and CDR2 FQNEAQ (reference sequence). V lost 5 bases to trimming and J lost 2 bases; unmatched junction nucleotides: 2. The CDR3 extends over 14 amino acids.